The present T cell receptor beta chain was sequenced within a study of T cell repertoires in cytomegalovirus infection. Study summary: Indications came from public TCR beta signatures; they pointed to CMV infection and to a matching HLA type.

Notes on the study in general: Dominating the ex vivo response were HLA-C-restricted CMV-specific TCR beta clonotypes.

CDR1 is SGHTA and CDR2 is FQGTGA in the germline V gene. The CDR3 spans 15 residues. Trimming cost V 5 bases and J 5 bases; bases outside gene matches: 10. TCRdb fed the reads into MiXCR, producing one record per CDR3 protein. This table has 400,000 to 550,000 distinct CDR3 sequences, around 11% appearing once. Only a few counts were recorded for this clonotype. Antigen unknown. The source material was PBMCs. The chain employs TRBV7-3 and TRBJ2-3; 7 nucleotides agree with TRBD2. The source is a human donor in good health (CMV status not recorded). Some clones in this sample may be carry-over from other donors' samples. The CDR3 loop is CASSPLGGGGDTQYF. The CDR3 DNA reads as TGTGCCAGCAGCCCTCTTGGGGGGGGGGGAGATACGCAGTATTTT.